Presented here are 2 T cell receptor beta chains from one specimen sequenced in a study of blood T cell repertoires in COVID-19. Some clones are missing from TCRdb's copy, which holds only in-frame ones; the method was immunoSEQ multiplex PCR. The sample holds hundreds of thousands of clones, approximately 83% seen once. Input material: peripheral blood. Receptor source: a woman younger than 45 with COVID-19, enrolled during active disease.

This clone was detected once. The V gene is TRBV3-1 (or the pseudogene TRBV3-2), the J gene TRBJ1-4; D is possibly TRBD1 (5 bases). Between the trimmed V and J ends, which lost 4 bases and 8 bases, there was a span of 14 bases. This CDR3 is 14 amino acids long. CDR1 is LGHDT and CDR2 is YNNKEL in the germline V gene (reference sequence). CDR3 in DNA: TGTGCCAGCAGCCCGATCCCCCGGGGGGAAAAACTGTTTTTT. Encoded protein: CASSPIPRGEKLFF.

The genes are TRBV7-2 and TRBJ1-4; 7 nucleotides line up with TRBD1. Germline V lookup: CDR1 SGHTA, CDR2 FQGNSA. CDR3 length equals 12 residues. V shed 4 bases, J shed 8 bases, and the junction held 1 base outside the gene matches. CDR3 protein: CASSSRGEKLFF. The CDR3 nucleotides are TGTGCCAGCAGCTCCAGGGGGGAAAAACTGTTTTTT. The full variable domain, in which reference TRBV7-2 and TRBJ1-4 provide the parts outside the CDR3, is GAGVSQSPSNKVTEKGKDVELRCDPISGHTALYWYRQSLGQGLEFLIYFQGNSAPDKSGLPSDRFSAERTGGSVSTLTIQRTQQEDSAVYLCASSSRGEKLFFGSGTQLSVL.